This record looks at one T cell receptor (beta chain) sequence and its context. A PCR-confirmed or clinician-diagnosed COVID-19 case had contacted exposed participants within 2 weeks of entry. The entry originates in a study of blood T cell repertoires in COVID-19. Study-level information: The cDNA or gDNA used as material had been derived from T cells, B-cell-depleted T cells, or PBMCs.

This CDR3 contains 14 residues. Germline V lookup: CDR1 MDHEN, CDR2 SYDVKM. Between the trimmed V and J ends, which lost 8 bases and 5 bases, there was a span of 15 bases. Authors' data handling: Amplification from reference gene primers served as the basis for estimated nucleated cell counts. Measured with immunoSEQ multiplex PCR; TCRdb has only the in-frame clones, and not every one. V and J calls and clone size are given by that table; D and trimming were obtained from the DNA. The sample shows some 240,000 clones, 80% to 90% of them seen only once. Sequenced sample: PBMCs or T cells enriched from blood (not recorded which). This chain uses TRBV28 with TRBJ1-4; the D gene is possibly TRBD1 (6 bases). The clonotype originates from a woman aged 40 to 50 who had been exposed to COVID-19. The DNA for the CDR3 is TGTGCCAGCGGGGAAGACAGGCCAAATGAAAAACTGTTTTTT. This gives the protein CASGEDRPNEKLFF.